Shown below are 22 T cell receptor beta chains from a single sample sequenced in a study of identical twins' blood T cells. TCRdb independently ran MiXCR on the 5' RACE reads; one entry per CDR3 protein. The sample has roughly 340,000 distinct CDR3 sequences; under 30% are singletons. The sequenced sample consisted of PBMCs. These receptors all come from a woman aged 18-55 years in good health.

This clonotype has only a few counts. The chain carries TRBV7-2 and TRBJ2-2, with 7 bases aligning to TRBD2. J was trimmed by 2 bases and V by 3 bases; bases with no gene match: 3. This CDR3 has 15 residues. Germline CDR1 and CDR2: SGHTA and FQGNSA. CDR3 nucleotide sequence: TGTGCCAGCAGCTTCCTAGCGGCAAACACCGGGGAGCTGTTTTTT. Translating gives CASSFLAANTGELFF.

V usage is TRBV12-3 or TRBV12-4 and J usage is TRBJ2-3; D might be TRBD2 (5 bases). CDR3 size: 14 residues. V was trimmed by 8 bases and J by 7 bases, leaving 19 bases between them. This CDR3 reads CASRPTGFPYTQYF. CDR3 sequence (DNA): TGTGCCAGCCGCCCAACGGGGTTCCCTTATACGCAGTATTTT.

This clonotype was seen more than once but under ten times. The gene calls are TRBV9 and TRBJ2-1, with 10 bases identical to TRBD2. Germline V gives CDR1 SGDLS, CDR2 YYNGEE. The CDR3 contains 16 residues. J lost 5 bases, V lost 0 bases, and 5 bases had no gene match. CDR3 amino acids: CASSVVLAGDHNEQFF. As DNA, the CDR3 is TGTGCCAGCAGCGTAGTCCTAGCGGGAGACCACAATGAGCAGTTCTTC.

This clonotype was counted only a few times. J is TRBJ2-7 and V is TRBV7-2, with 9 bases that match TRBD2. Germline V gene lookup returns CDR1 SGHTA and CDR2 FQGNSA. The CDR3 is made up of 15 amino acids. After removal of 2 bases from V and 2 bases from J, the junction contained 4 bases not matched to a gene. The CDR3 bases are TGTGCCAGCAGCTTACAGACTAGCGGAGCCTACGAGCAGTACTTC. It specifies CASSLQTSGAYEQYF.

As to this clonotype: The junction departs from germline at one end; a sequencing error may be responsible. This chain links TRBV5-1 with TRBJ1-1; 7 bases fit TRBD1. CDR1 SGHRS and CDR2 YFSETQ come from the germline V gene. The CDR3 is 14 amino acids. The DNA of the CDR3 is TGCGTCAGCAGCCTAGGGACAGCAAACACTGAAGCTTTCTTT. Its translation: CVSSLGTANTEAFF.

This clonotype has a handful of counts. The V and J genes are TRBV20-1 and TRBJ1-2; D is uncertain. Trimming took off 6 bases at V and 2 bases at J, with 10 bases between the two ends. This CDR3 has 12 amino acids. The germline V gene has CDR1 DFQATT and CDR2 SNEGSKA (reference sequence). CDR3 sequence reads: CSAQTVNYGYTF. CDR3 sequence (DNA): TGCAGTGCCCAGACGGTGAACTATGGCTACACCTTC.

To note about this clonotype: This sequence may be a read error, since a much larger clone differs from it by one base. The J gene is TRBJ1-1, the V gene TRBV5-1; the D gene is possibly TRBD1 (5 bases). CDR3 length equals 17 residues. The germline gives CDR1 SGHRS, CDR2 YFSETQ. CDR3 in DNA: TGCGCCATCAGCTTCACTAGTATCAGGGAGATGTACACTGAAGCTTTCTTT. This translates into CAISFTSIREMYTEAFF.

The rearrangement links TRBV29-1 to TRBJ1-1; perhaps TRBD1 as D (6 bases). Trimming shortened V by 4 bases and J by 8 bases, and 14 bases separated the two germline ends. Germline CDR1 reads SQVTM; CDR2 reads ANQGSEA. The CDR3 spans 12 residues. The CDR3 is CSVVWGLSEAFF. As DNA, the CDR3 is TGCAGCGTTGTATGGGGGCTATCCGAAGCTTTCTTT.

On this clonotype: It may be a read error: a sequence one base away is much more abundant. Here the CDR3 reads CSAAQRDMGGNYGYTF. The CDR3 region has the DNA TGCAGTGCTGCCCAGAGGGACATGGGGGGAAACTATGGCTACACCTTC. The J gene is TRBJ1-2, the V gene TRBV20-1; tentatively, D is TRBD1 (6 bases). Deletions cut 5 bases from V and 2 bases from J, with 21 bases between. Germline V CDR1 and CDR2: DFQATT, SNEGSKA (reference sequence). The CDR3 length is 16 residues.

This clonotype was recorded many times. The rearrangement links TRBV29-1 to TRBJ2-4; 7 nucleotides align to TRBD2. The junction had 6 bases not matched to a gene; V was cut back by 3 bases and J by 7 bases. Germline CDR1 is SQVTM and CDR2 is ANQGSEA. There are 13 residues in the CDR3. CDR3 nucleotides: TGCAGCGTTGAGCAAGCCGGGGGGAACATTCAGTACTTC. This gives the protein CSVEQAGGNIQYF. The entire variable domain, with the rest obtained from reference TRBV29-1 and TRBJ2-4, is as follows: SAVISQKPSRDICQRGTSLTIQCQVDSQVTMMFWYRQQPGQSLTLIATANQGSEATYESGFVIDKFPISRPNLTFSTLTVSNMSPEDSSIYLCSVEQAGGNIQYFGAGTRLSVL.

A few counts support this clonotype. V gene TRBV7-2 combines with J gene TRBJ2-3, with 11 bases matching TRBD2. With V trimmed by 5 bases and J by 1 base, 11 bases remained unmatched. The CDR3 has 18 amino acids. Germline V gene data show CDR1 as SGHTA and CDR2 as FQGNSA. The CDR3 DNA reads as TGTGCCAGCAGCCCACCCGGACTAGCGGGTTTTCGCACAGATACGCAGTATTTT. Translated: CASSPPGLAGFRTDTQYF.

This clonotype was recorded a few times. The rearrangement uses TRBV15 and TRBJ1-1; 9 bases are shared with TRBD1. The CDR3 runs 15 residues. V shed 4 bases, J shed 5 bases, and the junction held 8 bases outside the gene matches. Germline assignment: CDR1 LNHNV and CDR2 YYDKDF (reference sequence). The CDR3 nucleotides are TGTGCCACCAGCATCGTACAGGGGGCGGGTACTGAAGCTTTCTTT. This translates into CATSIVQGAGTEAFF.

Turning to this clonotype: This sequence may be a read error, since a much larger clone differs from it by one base. The CDR3 loop is CSAATGLGTEAFF. The CDR3 DNA is TGCAGCGCCGCGACAGGGCTGGGCACTGAAGCTTTCTTT. This rearrangement joins TRBV29-1 to TRBJ1-1; 7 bases are a match to TRBD1. Germline-derived CDR1 and CDR2 are SQVTM and ANQGSEA. The junction had 9 bases not matched to a gene; V was cut back by 7 bases and J by 4 bases. The CDR3 is made up of 13 amino acids.

The V gene is TRBV5-8, the J gene TRBJ1-1; TRBD1 matches 8 bases. V dropped 2 bases and J dropped 1; count of bases not matched to a gene: 10. This CDR3 contains 17 residues. Germline assignment: CDR1 SGHTS and CDR2 YDEGEE. CDR3: CASSLGQGSIRNTEAFF. Here the CDR3 DNA reads TGTGCCAGCAGCTTAGGACAGGGTAGTATTCGGAACACTGAAGCTTTCTTT.

Note on this clonotype: At one end the junction does not follow the germline gene, possibly because of a read error. The CDR3 loop reads CASSVGGAYNEQLF. The DNA of the CDR3 is TGTGCCAGCAGCGTAGGCGGGGCTTACAATGAGCAGTTATTC. V usage is TRBV9 and J usage is TRBJ2-1; weak D call: TRBD2 (6 bases). Germline CDR1 and CDR2: SGDLS and YYNGEE. This CDR3 is built from 14 residues.

The rearrangement uses TRBV29-1 and TRBJ1-2; D uncertain. The length of the CDR3 is 10 residues. The V end lost 3 bases, the J end lost 5 bases, and 4 bases lay between the germline ends. Germline CDR1 is SQVTM and CDR2 is ANQGSEA. The CDR3 bases are TGCAGCGTTGAGCAGTATGGCTACACCTTC. Its protein is CSVEQYGYTF. The full variable domain, completed using reference TRBV29-1 and TRBJ1-2, is SAVISQKPSRDICQRGTSLTIQCQVDSQVTMMFWYRQQPGQSLTLIATANQGSEATYESGFVIDKFPISRPNLTFSTLTVSNMSPEDSSIYLCSVEQYGYTFGSGTRLTVV.

The chain links TRBV5-1 to TRBJ1-1; TRBD1 aligns across 7 bases. The CDR3 totals 14 residues. Losses at the gene ends were 4 bases for V and 7 bases for J; bases not matched to a gene: 10. CDR1 is SGHRS and CDR2 is YFSETQ in the germline V gene. CDR3 region: CASSGGTVVGEAFF. The CDR3 nucleotides read TGCGCCAGCAGCGGGGGGACAGTTGTTGGTGAAGCTTTCTTT.

This clonotype was detected many times. The chain is built from TRBV14 and TRBJ2-1, with D perhaps TRBD2 (6 bases). The CDR3 is 16 amino acids. V lost 3 bases and J lost 8, with 20 bases in between. CDR1 and CDR2 from the germline V gene are SGHDN and FVKESK. The CDR3 spells CASSHRAGPKVDEQFF. The CDR3 DNA reads as TGTGCCAGCAGCCACAGAGCGGGCCCCAAGGTAGATGAGCAGTTCTTC.

The CDR3 loop reads CSAHRSNEQFF. Written as DNA, the CDR3 is TGCAGTGCTCATCGGTCCAATGAGCAGTTCTTC. The gene calls are TRBV20-1 and TRBJ2-1, with no clear D. CDR3 length: 11 residues. Germline lookup yields CDR1 DFQATT and CDR2 SNEGSKA (reference sequence). Trimming cost V 5 bases and J 6 bases, with 8 bases left between them.

In this sample, this clonotype turned up a few times. V usage is TRBV19 and J usage is TRBJ2-1; D remains unclear. The CDR3 has 14 amino acids. The germline V gene encodes CDR1 LNHDA and CDR2 SQIVND (reference sequence). Deletions cut 5 bases from V and 9 bases from J, with 17 bases between. The DNA of the CDR3 is TGTGCCAGTAGTTCCCGTTTAATGGGTGGTGAGCAGTTCTTC. Translation: CASSSRLMGGEQFF.

The CDR3 here is CASSPGSMSGNTIYF. The CDR3 region has the DNA TGTGCCAGCAGCCCCGGGTCGATGTCTGGAAACACCATATATTTT. This chain connects TRBV3-1 to TRBJ1-3; D ambiguous. This CDR3 region has 15 residues. CDR1 and CDR2 from the germline V gene are LGHDT and YNNKEL (reference sequence). V was trimmed by 4 bases and J by 1 base, leaving 11 bases between them.

The chain joins TRBV6-1 to TRBJ2-1; D unresolved. CDR3 length equals 13 residues. V was pared by 8 bases and J by 3 bases, with 11 bases between. CDR1 and CDR2 from the germline V gene are MNHNS and SASEGT. For the CDR3, the DNA is TGTGCCAGCGACGAAAGAATCTACAATGAGCAGTTCTTC. Protein product: CASDERIYNEQFF.